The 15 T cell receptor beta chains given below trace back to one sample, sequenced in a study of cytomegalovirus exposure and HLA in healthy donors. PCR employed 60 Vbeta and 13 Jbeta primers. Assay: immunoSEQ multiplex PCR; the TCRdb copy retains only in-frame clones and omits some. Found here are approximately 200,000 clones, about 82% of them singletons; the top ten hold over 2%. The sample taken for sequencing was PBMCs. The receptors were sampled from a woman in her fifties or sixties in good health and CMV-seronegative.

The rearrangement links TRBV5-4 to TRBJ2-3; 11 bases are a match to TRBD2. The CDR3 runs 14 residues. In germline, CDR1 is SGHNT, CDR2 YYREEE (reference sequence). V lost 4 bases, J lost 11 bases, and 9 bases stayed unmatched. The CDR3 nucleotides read TGTGCCAGCAGCCCGGAACTAGCGGGAGAGCGGCAGTATTTT. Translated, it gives CASSPELAGERQYF. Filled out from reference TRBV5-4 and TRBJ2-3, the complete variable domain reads ETGVTQSPTHLIKTRGQQVTLRCSSQSGHNTVSWYQQALGQGPQFIFQYYREEENGRGNFPPRFSGLQFPNYSSELNVNALELDDSALYLCASSPELAGERQYFGPGTRLTVL.

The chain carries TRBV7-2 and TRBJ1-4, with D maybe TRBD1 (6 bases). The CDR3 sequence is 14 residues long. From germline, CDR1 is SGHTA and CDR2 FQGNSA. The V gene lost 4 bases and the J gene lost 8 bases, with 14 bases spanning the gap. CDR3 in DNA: TGTGCCAGCAGCTCGGGGGGGCGGGGGGAAAAACTGTTTTTT. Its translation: CASSSGGRGEKLFF.

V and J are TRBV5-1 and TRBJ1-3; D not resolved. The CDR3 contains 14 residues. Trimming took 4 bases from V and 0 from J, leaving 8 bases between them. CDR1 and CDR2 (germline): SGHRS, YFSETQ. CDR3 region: CASSPVISGNTIYF. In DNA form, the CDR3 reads TGCGCCAGCAGCCCAGTGATCTCTGGAAACACCATATATTTT.

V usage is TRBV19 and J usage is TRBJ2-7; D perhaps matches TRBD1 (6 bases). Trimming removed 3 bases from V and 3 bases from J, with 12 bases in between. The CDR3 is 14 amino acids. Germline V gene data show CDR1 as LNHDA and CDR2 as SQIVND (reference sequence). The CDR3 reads CASSIGDTGYEQYF. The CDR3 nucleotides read TGTGCCAGTAGTATTGGGGACACCGGCTACGAGCAGTACTTC.

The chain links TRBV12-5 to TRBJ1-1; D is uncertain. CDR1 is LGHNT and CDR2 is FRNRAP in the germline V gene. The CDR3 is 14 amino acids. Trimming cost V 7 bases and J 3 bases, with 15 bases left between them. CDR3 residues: CASANFLRDTEAFF. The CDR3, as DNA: TGTGCTAGTGCCAATTTTCTCCGGGACACTGAAGCTTTCTTT.

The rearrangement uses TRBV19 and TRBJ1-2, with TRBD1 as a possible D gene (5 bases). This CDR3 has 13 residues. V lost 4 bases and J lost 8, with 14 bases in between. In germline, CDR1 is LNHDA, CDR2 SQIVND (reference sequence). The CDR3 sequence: CASSTDRDKGYTF. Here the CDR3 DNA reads TGTGCCAGTAGTACCGACAGAGACAAGGGCTACACCTTC.

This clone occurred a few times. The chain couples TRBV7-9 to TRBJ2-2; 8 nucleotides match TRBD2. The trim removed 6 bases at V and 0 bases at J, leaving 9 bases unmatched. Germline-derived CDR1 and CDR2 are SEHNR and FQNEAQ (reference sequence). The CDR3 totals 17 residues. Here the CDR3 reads CASRASGRPANTGELFF. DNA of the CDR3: TGTGCCAGCAGGGCTAGCGGGCGGCCCGCGAACACCGGGGAGCTGTTTTTT.

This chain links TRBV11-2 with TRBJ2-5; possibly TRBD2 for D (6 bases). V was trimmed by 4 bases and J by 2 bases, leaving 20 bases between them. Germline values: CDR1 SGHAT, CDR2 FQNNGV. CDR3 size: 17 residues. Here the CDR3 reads CASSSREMGGRQETQYF. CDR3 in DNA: TGTGCCAGCAGCTCCCGAGAGATGGGGGGAAGGCAAGAGACCCAGTACTTC. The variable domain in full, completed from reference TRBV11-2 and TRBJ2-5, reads EAGVAQSPRYKIIEKRQSVAFWCNPISGHATLYWYQQILGQGPKLLIQFQNNGVVDDSQLPKDRFSAERLKGVDSTLKIQPAKLEDSAVYLCASSSREMGGRQETQYFGPGTRLLVL.

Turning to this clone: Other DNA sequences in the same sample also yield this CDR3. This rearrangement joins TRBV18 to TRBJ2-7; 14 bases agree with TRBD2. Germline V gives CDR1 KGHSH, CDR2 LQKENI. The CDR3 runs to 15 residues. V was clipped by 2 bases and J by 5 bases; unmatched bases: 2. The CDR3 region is CASSPGTSGSNEQYF. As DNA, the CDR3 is TGTGCCAGCTCACCAGGGACTAGCGGGAGCAACGAGCAGTACTTC.

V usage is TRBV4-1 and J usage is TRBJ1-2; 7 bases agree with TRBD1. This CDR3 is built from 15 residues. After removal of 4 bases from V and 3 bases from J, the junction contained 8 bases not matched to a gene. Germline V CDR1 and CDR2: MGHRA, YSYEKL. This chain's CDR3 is CASSPTGDGYYGYTF. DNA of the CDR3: TGCGCCAGCAGCCCTACAGGGGACGGTTACTATGGCTACACCTTC.

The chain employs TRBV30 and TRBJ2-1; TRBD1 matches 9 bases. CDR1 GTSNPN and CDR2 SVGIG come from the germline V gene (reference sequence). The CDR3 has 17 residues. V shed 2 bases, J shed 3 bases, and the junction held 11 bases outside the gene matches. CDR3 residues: CAWSSGTTGGVYNEQFF. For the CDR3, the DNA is TGTGCCTGGAGTTCCGGAACTACAGGGGGCGTCTACAATGAGCAGTTCTTC. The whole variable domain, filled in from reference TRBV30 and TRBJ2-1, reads SQTIHQWPATLVQPVGSPLSLECTVEGTSNPNLYWYRQAAGRGLQLLFYSVGIGQISSEVPQNLSASRPQDRQFILSSKKLLLSDSGFYLCAWSSGTTGGVYNEQFFGPGTRLTVL.

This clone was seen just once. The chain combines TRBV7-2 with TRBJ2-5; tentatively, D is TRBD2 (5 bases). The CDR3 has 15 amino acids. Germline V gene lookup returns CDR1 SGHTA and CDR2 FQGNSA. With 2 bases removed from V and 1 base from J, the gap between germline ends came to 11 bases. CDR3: CASSLRSSIQETQYF. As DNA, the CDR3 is TGTGCCAGCAGCTTAAGGTCTAGCATCCAAGAGACCCAGTACTTC.

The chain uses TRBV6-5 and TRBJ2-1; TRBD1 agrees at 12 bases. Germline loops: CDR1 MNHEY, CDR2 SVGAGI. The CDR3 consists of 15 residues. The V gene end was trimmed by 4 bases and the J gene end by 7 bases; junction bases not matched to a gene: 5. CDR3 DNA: TGTGCCAGCAGTTCCCGGGACAGGGGGCGTAATGAGCAGTTCTTC. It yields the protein CASSSRDRGRNEQFF.

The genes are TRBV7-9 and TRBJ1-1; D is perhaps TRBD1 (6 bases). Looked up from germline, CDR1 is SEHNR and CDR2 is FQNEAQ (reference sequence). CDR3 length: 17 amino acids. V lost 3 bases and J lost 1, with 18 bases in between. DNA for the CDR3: TGTGCCAGCAGCTTTCTTCGACAGGCCCTCCCGAACACTGAAGCTTTCTTT. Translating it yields CASSFLRQALPNTEAFF.

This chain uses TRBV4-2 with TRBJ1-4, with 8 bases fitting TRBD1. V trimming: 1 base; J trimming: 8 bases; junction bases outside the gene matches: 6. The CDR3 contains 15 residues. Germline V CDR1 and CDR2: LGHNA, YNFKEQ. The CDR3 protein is CASSQADRDDEKLFF. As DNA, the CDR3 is TGTGCCAGCAGCCAAGCGGACAGGGATGACGAAAAACTGTTTTTT.